Listed below are T cell receptor beta chains from one sample, sequenced in a study of T cells in Graves' hyperthyroidism and ophthalmopathy. TCRdb re-called the multiplex PCR reads with MiXCR, one entry per CDR3 protein. The sample includes under 500,000 distinct CDR3 sequences, roughly an eighth seen only once; the top ten take 28%. The source material was blood. The receptor set was obtained from a man aged 45-60 years with Graves' ophthalmopathy. The CDR3 runs from the conserved cysteine through the conserved F or W. The order of the fields is clone size, V gene, J gene, D gene, CDR3 protein, CDR3 DNA. A D gene is named only where the DNA matches it firmly. Clone size is shown for a subset of rows, as once, few, many or a class of expanded clone.

many	TRBV20-1	TRBJ2-3	.	CSARDWTSGRPSTDTQYF	TGCAGTGCTAGAGATTGGACCTCGGGAAGACCTAGCACAGATACGCAGTATTTT
.	TRBV10-3	TRBJ2-7	TRBD2	CAISESGLAVGEQYF	TGTGCCATCAGTGAGTCGGGACTAGCGGTGGGCGAGCAGTACTTC
few	TRBV6-1	TRBJ2-7	.	CASWGSGFGGEQYF	TGTGCCAGTTGGGGTTCGGGGTTTGGAGGCGAGCAGTACTTC
many	TRBV5-1	TRBJ2-5	.	CASSRRVWETQYF	TGCGCCAGCAGCCGAAGGGTATGGGAGACCCAGTACTTC
few	TRBV19	TRBJ1-1	.	CASIQSGIEAFF	TGTGCCAGTATCCAAAGCGGCATTGAAGCTTTCTTT
.	TRBV20-1	TRBJ1-2	.	CSARDRWGEYGYTF	TGCAGTGCTAGAGATCGATGGGGCGAGTATGGCTACACCTTC
.	TRBV20-1	TRBJ1-4	TRBD1	CSAIQGASREKLFF	TGCAGTGCTATACAGGGGGCTTCTAGGGAAAAACTGTTTTTT
few	TRBV19	TRBJ2-4	TRBD2	CASSISLAGDIQYF	TGTGCCAGTAGTATCTCACTAGCGGGCGACATTCAGTACTTC
many	TRBV7-9	TRBJ2-3	TRBD1	CASSYDRGSEDTQYF	TGTGCCAGCAGCTATGACAGGGGGTCGGAGGATACGCAGTATTTT
.	TRBV14	TRBJ1-3	.	CASSQVQGSGNTIYF	TGTGCCAGCAGCCAAGTTCAGGGTTCGGGAAACACCATATATTTT
many	TRBV6-1	TRBJ1-1	TRBD1	CASRRDRPTEAFF	TGTGCCAGCAGACGGGACAGACCCACTGAAGCTTTCTTT
few	TRBV3-1	TRBJ2-1	.	CASSQVSAEQFF	TGTGCCAGCAGCCAAGTGAGCGCTGAGCAGTTCTTC
few	TRBV5-1	TRBJ2-3	TRBD2	CASSFKAGVVDTQYF	TGCGCCAGCAGCTTTAAAGCGGGAGTTGTAGATACGCAGTATTTT
.	TRBV25-1	TRBJ2-7	TRBD2	CASSENSGLAGSYEQYF	TGTGCCAGCAGTGAGAACTCGGGACTAGCGGGCTCCTACGAGCAGTACTTC
.	TRBV19	TRBJ2-7	TRBD1	CASSPAGTGIYEQYF	TGTGCCAGTAGTCCGGCCGGGACAGGGATCTACGAGCAGTACTTC
many	TRBV3-1	TRBJ1-1	.	CASSQDWGGTEAFF	TGTGCCAGCAGCCAAGATTGGGGGGGCACTGAAGCTTTCTTT
.	TRBV20-1	TRBJ1-3	.	CSARVSGETGNTIYF	TGCAGTGCTAGAGTTTCGGGGGAGACGGGAAACACCATATATTTT
.	TRBV6-1	TRBJ2-7	.	CASKFIAHTYEQYF	TGTGCCAGCAAATTTATAGCGCACACCTACGAGCAGTACTTC
.	TRBV27	TRBJ1-1	.	CASSFLLGMNTEAFF	TGTGCCAGCAGTTTCTTACTTGGCATGAACACTGAAGCTTTCTTT
few	TRBV27	TRBJ2-6	.	CASSLRPDSGANVLTF	TGTGCCAGCAGTTTGCGGCCTGACTCTGGGGCCAACGTCCTGACTTTC
.	TRBV9	TRBJ1-3	.	CASSPPGAGNTIYF	TGTGCCAGCAGCCCCCCGGGGGCGGGAAACACCATATATTTT
few	TRBV20-1	TRBJ2-1	TRBD2	CSASPTSGVYNEQFF	TGCAGTGCTAGCCCAACTAGCGGGGTCTACAATGAGCAGTTCTTC
many	TRBV28	TRBJ2-3	.	CASSLRTTRDAPQYF	TGTGCCAGCAGTTTACGGACTACCCGAGACGCCCCACAGTATTTT
few	TRBV3-1	TRBJ1-1	.	CASSQDGGWGTEAFF	TGTGCCAGCAGCCAAGACGGGGGTTGGGGCACTGAAGCTTTCTTT
few	TRBV12-3/TRBV12-4	TRBJ2-1	.	CASSFLRSRDEQFF	TGTGCCAGCAGTTTTTTACGCAGTCGGGATGAGCAGTTCTTC
many	TRBV2	TRBJ1-2	.	CASSEDNRDYGYTF	TGTGCCAGCAGTGAAGATAACCGGGACTATGGCTACACCTTC
many	TRBV5-4	TRBJ1-5	TRBD1	CASSSGGGDQPQHF	TGTGCCAGCAGCTCAGGGGGTGGGGATCAGCCCCAGCATTTT
few	TRBV28	TRBJ1-2	TRBD1	CAGEGAGYGYTF	TGTGCCGGGGAGGGGGCTGGCTATGGCTACACCTTC
many	TRBV5-1	TRBJ2-2	TRBD2	CASSTGLATGELFF	TGCGCCAGCAGCACGGGACTAGCGACCGGGGAGCTGTTTTTT
many	TRBV7-2	TRBJ1-2	.	CASSSDRSTGYTF	TGTGCCAGCAGCTCGGACCGTTCGACGGGCTACACCTTC
few	TRBV15	TRBJ2-7	.	CATTSGHEVRKQYF	TGTGCCACCACCAGCGGGCATGAAGTCCGTAAGCAGTACTTC
few	TRBV27	TRBJ2-1	.	CASNRRSSYNEQFF	TGTGCCAGCAACAGGAGAAGCTCCTACAATGAGCAGTTCTTC